The rows below give T cell receptor beta chains drawn from one sample of a study of blood T cell repertoires in COVID-19. The protocol was immunoSEQ multiplex PCR, while the TCRdb copy is restricted to in-frame clones and leaves out a portion. Here the sample spans fewer than 200,000 clones, roughly 91% being singletons. Specimen: peripheral blood. All receptors come from a man aged 18 to 30 with COVID-19, enrolled during active disease. The CDR3 runs from the conserved cysteine through the conserved F or W. A D gene is named only where the DNA matches it firmly. Size tells how often a clone was seen (once, few, many) or the class of an expanded clone, and some rows leave it out.

clone_size	v_call	j_call	d_call	cdr3_aa	cdr3_nt
.	TRBV6-5	TRBJ1-2	TRBD1	CASRRTGGGGYTF	TGTGCCAGCAGACGGACAGGGGGCGGCGGCTACACCTTC
.	TRBV2	TRBJ2-2	.	CASKPPALTGELFF	TGTGCCAGCAAGCCCCCAGCGCTAACCGGGGAGCTGTTTTTT
once	TRBV7-9	TRBJ2-7	.	CASSSTGNPYEQYF	TGTGCCAGCAGCTCCACAGGGAATCCCTACGAGCAGTACTTC
.	TRBV7-2	TRBJ1-6	.	CASSLSGFSPLHF	TGTGCCAGCAGCTTGTCGGGGTTTTCACCCCTCCACTTT
.	TRBV6-5	TRBJ1-5	.	CASDDSRYQPQHF	TGTGCCAGCGACGACAGTAGATATCAGCCCCAGCATTTT
.	TRBV6-2/TRBV6-3	TRBJ2-2	.	CASSYPTELFF	TGTGCCAGCAGTTACCCTACGGAGCTGTTTTTT
.	TRBV29-1	TRBJ1-2	TRBD1	CSVVPGTGGHYGYTF	TGCAGCGTTGTCCCTGGGACAGGGGGTCACTATGGCTACACCTTC
.	TRBV30	TRBJ2-1	TRBD2	CAWSVRRLAGINEQFF	TGTGCCTGGAGTGTACGCAGACTAGCGGGAATAAATGAGCAGTTCTTC
.	TRBV9	TRBJ2-3	.	CASSTYGTDTQYF	TGTGCCAGCAGCACATATGGCACAGATACGCAGTATTTT
.	TRBV12-3/TRBV12-4	TRBJ2-1	.	CASKLSGNEQFF	TGTGCCAGCAAACTGAGCGGAAATGAGCAGTTCTTC